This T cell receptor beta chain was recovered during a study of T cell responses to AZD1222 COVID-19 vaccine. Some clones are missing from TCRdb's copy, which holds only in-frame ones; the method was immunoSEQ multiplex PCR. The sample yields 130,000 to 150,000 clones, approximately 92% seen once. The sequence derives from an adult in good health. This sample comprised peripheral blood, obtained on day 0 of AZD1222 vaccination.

Here the CDR3 DNA reads TGTGCCAGCACCATTAGGACAGGGCCTGGCTACACCTTC. It specifies CASTIRTGPGYTF. The rearrangement joins TRBV12-3 or TRBV12-4 to TRBJ1-2, with 8 bases lining up with TRBD1. Trimming removed 7 bases from V and 7 bases from J; junction bases left unmatched: 8. The CDR3 runs to 13 residues.